The following is a T cell receptor beta chain sequence with its context. Its cognate antigen is unknown. Amplification of TCR alpha and beta CDR3 regions from RNA used iRepertoire nested multiplex PCR. Input was roughly 95-450 ng of tissue mRNA or PBMC total RNA. TCRdb reprocessed the multiplex PCR reads via MiXCR and lists one record per CDR3 protein. The sample yields 150,000 to 200,000 distinct CDR3 sequences, around 40% seen once. This entry belongs to a study of glioma-infiltrating T cells. Whole-study findings and limits: Non-neoplastic patients had below-expected tissue-blood divergence, while all gliomas exceeded expectation. CDR3 overlap between tissue and blood was very small.

Germline V CDR1 and CDR2: SGHRS, YFSETQ. V lost 4 bases, J lost 6 bases, and 8 bases stayed unmatched. The CDR3 is 14 residues long. The chain recombines TRBV5-1 with TRBJ2-3, with 7 nucleotides matching TRBD2. This sequence was found in a human donor with low-grade glioma or glioblastoma, undergoing nonglioma brain surgery, or in good health (not recorded which). Sequencing was done on a sample of glioma tissue, nonneoplastic brain tissue, or PBMCs (not recorded which). The CDR3 sequence is CASSPLAEVDTQYF. The CDR3 nucleotides read TGCGCCAGCAGCCCTCTAGCGGAAGTTGATACGCAGTATTTT. Full variable domain (remainder filled in from reference TRBV5-1 and TRBJ2-3): KAGVTQTPRYLIKTRGQQVTLSCSPISGHRSVSWYQQTPGQGLQFLFEYFSETQRNKGNFPGRFSGRQFSNSRSEMNVSTLELGDSALYLCASSPLAEVDTQYFGPGTRLTVL.